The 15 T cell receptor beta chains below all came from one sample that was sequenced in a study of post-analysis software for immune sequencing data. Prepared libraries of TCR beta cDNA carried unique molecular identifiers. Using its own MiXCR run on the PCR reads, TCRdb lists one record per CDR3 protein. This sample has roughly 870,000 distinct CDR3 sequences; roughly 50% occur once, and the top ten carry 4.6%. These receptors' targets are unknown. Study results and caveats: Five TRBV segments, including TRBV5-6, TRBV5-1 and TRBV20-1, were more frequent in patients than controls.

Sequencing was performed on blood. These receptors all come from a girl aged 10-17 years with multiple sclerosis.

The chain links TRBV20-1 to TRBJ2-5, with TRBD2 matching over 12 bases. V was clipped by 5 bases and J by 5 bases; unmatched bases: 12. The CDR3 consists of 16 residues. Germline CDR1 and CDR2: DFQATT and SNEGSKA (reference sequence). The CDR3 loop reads CSAPGTSGRNLETQYF. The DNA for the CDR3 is TGCAGTGCTCCTGGGACTAGCGGGCGGAACTTGGAGACCCAGTACTTC.

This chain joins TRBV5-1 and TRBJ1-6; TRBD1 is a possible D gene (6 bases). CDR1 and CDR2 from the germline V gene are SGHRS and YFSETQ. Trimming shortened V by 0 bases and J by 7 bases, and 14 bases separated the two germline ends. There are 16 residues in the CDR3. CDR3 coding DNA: TGCGCCAGCAGCTTGGTTGAACAGGGTAACAATTCACCCCTCCACTTT. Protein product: CASSLVEQGNNSPLHF.

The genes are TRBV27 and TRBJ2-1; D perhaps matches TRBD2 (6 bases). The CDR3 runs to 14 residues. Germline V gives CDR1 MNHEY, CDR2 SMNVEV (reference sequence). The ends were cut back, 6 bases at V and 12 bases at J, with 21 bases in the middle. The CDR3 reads CASSPTRGVIGQFF. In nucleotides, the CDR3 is TGTGCCAGCAGCCCCACGCGCGGGGTGATCGGGCAGTTCTTC.

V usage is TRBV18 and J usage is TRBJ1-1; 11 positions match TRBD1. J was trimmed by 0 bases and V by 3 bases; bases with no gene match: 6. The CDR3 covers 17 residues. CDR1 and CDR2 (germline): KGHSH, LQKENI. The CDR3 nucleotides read TGTGCCAGCTCACCGCCGGGACAGGGGGGAATGAACACTGAAGCTTTCTTT. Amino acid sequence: CASSPPGQGGMNTEAFF.

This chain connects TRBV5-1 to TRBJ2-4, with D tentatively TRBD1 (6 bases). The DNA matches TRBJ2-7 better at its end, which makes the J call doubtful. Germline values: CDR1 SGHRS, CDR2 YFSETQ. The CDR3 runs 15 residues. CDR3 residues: CASSFSRDNNYEQYF. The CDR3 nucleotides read TGCGCCAGCAGCTTTAGCCGGGACAATAACTACGAGCAGTACTTC.

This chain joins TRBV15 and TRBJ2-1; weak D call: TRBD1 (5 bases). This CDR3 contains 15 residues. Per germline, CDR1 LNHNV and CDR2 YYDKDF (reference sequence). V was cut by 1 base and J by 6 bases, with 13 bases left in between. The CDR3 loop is CATSRGRGATNEQFF. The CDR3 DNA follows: TGTGCCACCAGCAGAGGAAGGGGCGCTACCAATGAGCAGTTCTTC.

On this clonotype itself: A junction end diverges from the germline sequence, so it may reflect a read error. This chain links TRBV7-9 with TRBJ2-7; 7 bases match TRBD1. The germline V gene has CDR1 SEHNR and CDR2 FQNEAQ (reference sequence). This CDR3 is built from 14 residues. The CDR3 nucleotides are TGTGCCAGCGGGGTGAGAGGGGGCTCCAACGAGCAGTACTTC. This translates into CASGVRGGSNEQYF.

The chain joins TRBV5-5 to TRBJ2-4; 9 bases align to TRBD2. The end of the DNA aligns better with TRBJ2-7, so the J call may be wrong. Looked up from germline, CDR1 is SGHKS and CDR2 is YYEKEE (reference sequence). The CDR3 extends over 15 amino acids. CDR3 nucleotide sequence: TGTGCCAGCAGCTTGTCGGCGGGGGGGATCTACGAGCAGTACTTC. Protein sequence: CASSLSAGGIYEQYF.

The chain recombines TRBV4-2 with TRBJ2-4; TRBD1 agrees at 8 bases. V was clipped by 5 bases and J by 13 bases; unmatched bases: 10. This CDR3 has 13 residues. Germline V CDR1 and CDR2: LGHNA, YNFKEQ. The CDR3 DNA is TGTGCCAGCAGCACTACCGGGACAGGAGAGCAGTACTTC. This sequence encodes CASSTTGTGEQYF.

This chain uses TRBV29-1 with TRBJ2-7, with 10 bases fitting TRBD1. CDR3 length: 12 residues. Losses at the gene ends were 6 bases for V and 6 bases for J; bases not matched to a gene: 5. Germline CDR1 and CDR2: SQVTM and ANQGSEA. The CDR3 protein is CSVQTGGGEQYF. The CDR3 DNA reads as TGCAGCGTGCAGACAGGGGGCGGCGAGCAGTACTTC.

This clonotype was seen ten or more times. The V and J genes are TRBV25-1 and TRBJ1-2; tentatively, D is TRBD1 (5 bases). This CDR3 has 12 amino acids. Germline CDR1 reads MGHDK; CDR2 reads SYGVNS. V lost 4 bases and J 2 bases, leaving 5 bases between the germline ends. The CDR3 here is CASSGQNYGYTF. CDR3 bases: TGTGCCAGCAGTGGACAGAACTATGGCTACACCTTC.

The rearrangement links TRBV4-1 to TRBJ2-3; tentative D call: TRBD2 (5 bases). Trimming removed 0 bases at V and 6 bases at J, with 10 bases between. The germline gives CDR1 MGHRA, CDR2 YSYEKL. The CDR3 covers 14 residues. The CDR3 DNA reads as TGCGCCAGCAGCCAAGATAGGCCGGGGGATACGCAGTATTTT. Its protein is CASSQDRPGDTQYF.

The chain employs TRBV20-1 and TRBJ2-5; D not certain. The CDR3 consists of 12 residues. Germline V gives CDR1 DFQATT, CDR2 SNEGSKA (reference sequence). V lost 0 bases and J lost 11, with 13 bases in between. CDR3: CSARDTLEEQYF. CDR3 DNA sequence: TGCAGTGCTAGAGACACCTTGGAAGAGCAGTACTTC.

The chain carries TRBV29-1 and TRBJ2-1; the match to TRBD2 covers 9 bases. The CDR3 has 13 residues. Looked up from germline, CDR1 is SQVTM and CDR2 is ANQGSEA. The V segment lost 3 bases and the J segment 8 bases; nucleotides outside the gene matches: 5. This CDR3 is CSVDISGSYEQFF. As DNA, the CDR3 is TGCAGCGTTGATATTAGCGGGAGTTATGAGCAGTTCTTC.

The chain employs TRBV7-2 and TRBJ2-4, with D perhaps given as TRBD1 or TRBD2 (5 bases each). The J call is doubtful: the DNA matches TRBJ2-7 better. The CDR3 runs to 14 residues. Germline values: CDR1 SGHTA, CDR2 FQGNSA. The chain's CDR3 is CASSRRDEAYEQYF. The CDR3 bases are TGTGCCAGCAGCCGCCGGGACGAGGCCTACGAGCAGTACTTC.